This T cell receptor beta chain was found in a study of beta chain features in type 1 diabetes. Study-wide results and caveats: The VDJ junctions of type 1 diabetes patients carried fewer insertions and more deletions. Patients showed naive, central memory and Treg TCRB repertoires that appeared more similar than those of healthy donors.

A sort by CD45RO/CCR7/CD25/CD127/CD95/CD27 yielded CD4+ naive, central memory, regulatory and stem cell-like memory cells. CDR3 length equals 13 residues. Deletions cut 3 bases from V and 6 bases from J, with 10 bases between. CDR1 SGHVS and CDR2 FNYEAQ come from the germline V gene. There are a few counts of this clone. The antigen remains unidentified. Investigators reverse transcribed all isolated RNA, so they sequenced expressed TCRB transcripts. Some clones are missing from TCRdb's copy, which holds only in-frame ones; the method was immunoSEQ multiplex PCR. The sample carries almost 350,000 clones, around 20% recorded once.

This rearrangement joins TRBV7-6 to TRBJ2-3; D remains unclear. Sequencing was carried out using naive CD4+ T cells from blood. The TCR sequence derives from a young woman in good health. CDR3 coding DNA: TGTGCCAGCAGCTTTGTCTTTCTGGATACGCAGTATTTT. Its translation is CASSFVFLDTQYF.